The T cell receptor beta chain described here comes from a study of blood T cell repertoires in COVID-19. Across the study: Acute and convalescent COVID-19 samples came from the United States, Italy and Spain.

In the authors' workflow: Estimation of nucleated cell counts was performed using reference gene primer amplification. Profiled with immunoSEQ multiplex PCR; TCRdb holds only in-frame clones, not every one. The V and J calls and the clone size are those of that table, but D and trimming were determined from the DNA. The sample yields 180,000 or so clones, 75% to 90% seen once. CDR3 length: 14 residues. Between the trimmed V and J ends, which lost 10 bases and 0 bases, there was a span of 15 bases. Germline V gene data show CDR1 as LNHDA and CDR2 as SQIVND (reference sequence). Patients in Seattle were enrolled during active infection, then followed longitudinally.

The TCR originated in a woman aged 35 to 49 with COVID-19, enrolled during active disease. Sequencing input: peripheral blood. This sequence joins TRBV19 and TRBJ1-1, with unresolved D. The CDR3 protein is CATTLFSMNTEAFF. The CDR3 DNA reads TGTGCCACCACTCTATTTTCAATGAACACTGAAGCTTTCTTT.